This T cell receptor (beta chain) comes out of a study of identical twins. Study observations and caveats: Analyses based on zero insertions could be partly confounded by invariant MAIT and iNKT cells. Cord blood beta clonotypes present at high abundance carried fewer insertions; no such pattern appeared in memory repertoires.

This clonotype was observed a few times. Antigen unknown. TCRdb reprocessed the 5' RACE reads via MiXCR and lists one record per CDR3 protein. The top ten hold around 3% of the sample, which has about 470,000 distinct CDR3 sequences, 20% to 25% seen once. The same data also went into a second study, on T cells expressing NK-cell markers. From that second work: Where a few donors were concerned, these clonotypes also led the CD3+CD56-NKG2C+ fraction.

The source of this sequence is a woman aged 18-30 years in good health. The specimen sequenced was CD4+ T cells sorted from blood.

The CDR3 is CASSQTLGRRGETQYF. For the CDR3, the DNA is TGTGCCAGCAGCCAAACCCTGGGGCGCAGGGGAGAGACCCAGTACTTC. This chain joins TRBV4-2 and TRBJ2-5, with a weak D call TRBD1 (6 bases). Looked up from germline, CDR1 is LGHNA and CDR2 is YNFKEQ. This CDR3 spans 16 amino acids. With 2 bases removed from V and 4 bases from J, the gap between germline ends came to 17 bases.